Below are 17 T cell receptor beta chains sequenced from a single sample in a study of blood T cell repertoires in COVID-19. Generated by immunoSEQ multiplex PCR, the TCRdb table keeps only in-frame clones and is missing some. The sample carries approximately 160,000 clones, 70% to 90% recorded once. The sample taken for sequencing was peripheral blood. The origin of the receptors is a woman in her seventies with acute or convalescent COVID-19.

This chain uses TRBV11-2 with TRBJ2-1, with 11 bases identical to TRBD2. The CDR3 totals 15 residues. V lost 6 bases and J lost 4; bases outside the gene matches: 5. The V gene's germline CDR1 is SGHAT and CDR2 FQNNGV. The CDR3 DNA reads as TGTGCCAGCAGGCCTACTAGCGGGGGATACAATGAGCAGTTCTTC. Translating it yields CASRPTSGGYNEQFF.

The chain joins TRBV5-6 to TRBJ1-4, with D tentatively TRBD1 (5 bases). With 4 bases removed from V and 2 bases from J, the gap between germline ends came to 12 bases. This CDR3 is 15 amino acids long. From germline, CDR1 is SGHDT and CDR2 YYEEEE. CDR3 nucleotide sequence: TGTGCCAGCAGCACCTCAGGGATTACTAATGAAAAACTGTTTTTT. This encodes CASSTSGITNEKLFF. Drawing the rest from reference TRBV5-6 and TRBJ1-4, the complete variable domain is DAGVTQSPTHLIKTRGQQVTLRCSPKSGHDTVSWYQQALGQGPQFIFQYYEEEERQRGNFPDRFSGHQFPNYSSELNVNALLLGDSALYLCASSTSGITNEKLFFGSGTQLSVL.

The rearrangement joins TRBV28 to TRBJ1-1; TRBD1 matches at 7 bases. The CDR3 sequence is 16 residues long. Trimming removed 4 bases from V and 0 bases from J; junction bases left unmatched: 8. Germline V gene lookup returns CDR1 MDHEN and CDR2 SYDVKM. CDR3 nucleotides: TGTGCCAGCAGTTCAGGGGGAACACCCATGAACACTGAAGCTTTCTTT. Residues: CASSSGGTPMNTEAFF.

Here the CDR3 DNA reads TGCGCCAGCAGCCAAGAATGGCGGAGTTTCTCTGGAAACACCATATATTTT. The encoded protein is CASSQEWRSFSGNTIYF. The chain couples TRBV4-3 to TRBJ1-3; D gene unclear. Per germline, CDR1 LGHNA and CDR2 YSLEER. The CDR3 is made up of 17 amino acids. V lost 0 bases and J 0 bases, leaving 12 bases between the germline ends.

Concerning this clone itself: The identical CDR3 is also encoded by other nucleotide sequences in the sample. The CDR3 nucleotides are TGTGCCAGCAGCTTAGTACAGAGCTACGAGCAGTACTTC. Translated: CASSLVQSYEQYF. This chain uses TRBV7-8 with TRBJ2-7; D gene ambiguous. The CDR3 consists of 13 residues. In germline, CDR1 is SGHVS, CDR2 FQNEAQ. V lost 1 base, J lost 3 bases, and 7 bases lay in between.

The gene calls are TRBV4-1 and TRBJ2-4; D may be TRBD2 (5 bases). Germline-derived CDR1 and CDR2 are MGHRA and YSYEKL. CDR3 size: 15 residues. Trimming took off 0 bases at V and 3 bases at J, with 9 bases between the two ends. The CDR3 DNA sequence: TGCGCCAGCAGCCAAGAGGGGAGCGGCAAAAACATTCAGTACTTC. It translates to CASSQEGSGKNIQYF.

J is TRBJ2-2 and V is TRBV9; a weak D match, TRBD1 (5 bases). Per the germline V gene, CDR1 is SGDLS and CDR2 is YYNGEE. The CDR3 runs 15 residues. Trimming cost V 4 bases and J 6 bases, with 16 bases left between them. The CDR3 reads CASSRRLQEPGELFF. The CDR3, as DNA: TGTGCCAGCAGCAGGCGATTACAGGAGCCCGGGGAGCTGTTTTTT.

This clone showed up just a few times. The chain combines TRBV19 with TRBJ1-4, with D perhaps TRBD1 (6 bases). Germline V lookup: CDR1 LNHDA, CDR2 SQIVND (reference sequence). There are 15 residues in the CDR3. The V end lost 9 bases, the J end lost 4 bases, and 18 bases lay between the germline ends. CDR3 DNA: TGTGCCAGCCAACCCACAGGGACGGGTAATGAAAAACTGTTTTTT. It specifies CASQPTGTGNEKLFF.

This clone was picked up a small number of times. In DNA form, the CDR3 reads TGTGCCAGCAGCCAGGGGGAGGGTCAGCCCCAGCATTTT. It yields the protein CASSQGEGQPQHF. The rearrangement uses TRBV4-2 and TRBJ1-5, with D possibly being TRBD1 (5 bases). Per germline, CDR1 LGHNA and CDR2 YNFKEQ. The CDR3 length is 13 residues. Trimming stripped 3 bases from V and 6 bases from J, with 9 bases between.

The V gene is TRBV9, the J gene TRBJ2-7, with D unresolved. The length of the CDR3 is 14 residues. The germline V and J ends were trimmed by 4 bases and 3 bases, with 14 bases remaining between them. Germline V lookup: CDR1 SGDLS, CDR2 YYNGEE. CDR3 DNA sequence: TGTGCCAGCAGCCCCCTCCCAGGTAACTACGAGCAGTACTTC. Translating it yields CASSPLPGNYEQYF.

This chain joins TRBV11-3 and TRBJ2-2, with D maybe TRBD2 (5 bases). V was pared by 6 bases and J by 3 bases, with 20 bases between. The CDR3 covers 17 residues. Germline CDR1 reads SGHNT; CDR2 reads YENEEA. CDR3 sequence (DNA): TGTGCCAGCAGTTTGGGTGAGGGCGGTGGATACACCGGGGAGCTGTTTTTT. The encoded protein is CASSLGEGGGYTGELFF.

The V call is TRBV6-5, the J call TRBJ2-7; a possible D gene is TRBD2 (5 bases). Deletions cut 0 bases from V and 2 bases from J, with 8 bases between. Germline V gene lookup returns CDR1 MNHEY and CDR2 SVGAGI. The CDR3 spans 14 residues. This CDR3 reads CASSYSRGPYEQYF. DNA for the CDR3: TGTGCCAGCAGTTACTCCCGGGGTCCCTACGAGCAGTACTTC.

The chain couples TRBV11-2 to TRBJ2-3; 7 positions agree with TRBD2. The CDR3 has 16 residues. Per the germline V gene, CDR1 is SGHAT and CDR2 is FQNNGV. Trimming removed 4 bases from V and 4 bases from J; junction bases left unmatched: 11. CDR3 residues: CASSSGLGRGSDTQYF. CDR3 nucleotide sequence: TGTGCCAGCAGCTCAGGACTAGGGAGGGGTTCAGATACGCAGTATTTT.

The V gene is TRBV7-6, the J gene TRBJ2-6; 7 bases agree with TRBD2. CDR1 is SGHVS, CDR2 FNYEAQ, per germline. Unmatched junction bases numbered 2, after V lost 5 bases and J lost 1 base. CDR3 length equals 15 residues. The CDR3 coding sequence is TGTGCCAGCAGCACCGGGGGGTCTGGGGCCAACGTCCTGACTTTC. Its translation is CASSTGGSGANVLTF. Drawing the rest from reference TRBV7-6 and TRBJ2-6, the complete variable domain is GAGVSQSPRYKVTKRGQDVALRCDPISGHVSLYWYRQALGQGPEFLTYFNYEAQQDKSGLPNDRFSAERPEGSISTLTIQRTEQRDSAMYRCASSTGGSGANVLTFGAGSRLTVL.

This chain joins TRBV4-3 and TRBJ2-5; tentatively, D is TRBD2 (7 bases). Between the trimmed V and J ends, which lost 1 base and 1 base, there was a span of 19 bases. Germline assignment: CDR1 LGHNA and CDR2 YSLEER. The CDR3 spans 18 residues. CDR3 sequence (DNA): TGCGCCAGCAGCCAAGCGGTGTGGGGGGGGGCCTTCCAAGAGACCCAGTACTTC. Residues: CASSQAVWGGAFQETQYF.

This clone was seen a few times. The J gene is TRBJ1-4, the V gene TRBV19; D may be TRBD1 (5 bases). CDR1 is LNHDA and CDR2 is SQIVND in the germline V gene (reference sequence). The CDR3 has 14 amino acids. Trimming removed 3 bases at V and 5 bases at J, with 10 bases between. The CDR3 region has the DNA TGTGCCAGTAGTATCTACGGGGGAAATGAAAAACTGTTTTTT. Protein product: CASSIYGGNEKLFF.

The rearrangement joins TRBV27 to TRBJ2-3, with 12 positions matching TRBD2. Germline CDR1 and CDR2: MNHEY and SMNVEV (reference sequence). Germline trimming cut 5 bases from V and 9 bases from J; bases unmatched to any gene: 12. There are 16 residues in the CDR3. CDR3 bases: TGTGCCAGCAGTCCCCGTTGGGGACTAGCGGGTAACACGCAGTATTTT. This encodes CASSPRWGLAGNTQYF.